This T cell receptor beta chain was recovered during a study of blood T cell repertoires in COVID-19. Study-wide context: Samples taken during acute and convalescent COVID-19 were collected in the United States, Italy and Spain. T cells, B-cell-depleted T cells, or PBMCs supplied cDNA or gDNA.

CDR3 size: 18 residues. CDR1 is KGHSH and CDR2 is LQKENI in the germline V gene. With 3 bases removed from V and 1 base from J, the gap between germline ends came to 21 bases. In the original workflow: Estimates of nucleated cell counts were drawn from the amplification of reference gene primers. Sequencing was performed with immunoSEQ multiplex PCR; in TCRdb, only in-frame clones are kept and a portion is missing. That table is the source of V, J and clone size, and D and trimming were worked out from the DNA. The sample lists approximately 120,000 clones, around four fifths seen once, with over 5% in the top ten.

Sample: peripheral blood. This chain joins TRBV18 and TRBJ1-1, with a possible D match to TRBD1 (5 bases). The TCR comes from an elderly man with active or convalescent COVID-19. Here the CDR3 DNA reads TGTGCCAGCTCACCCACGGGGGGGTCCCAGTGGTGGAACACTGAAGCTTTCTTT. Amino acids: CASSPTGGSQWWNTEAFF.